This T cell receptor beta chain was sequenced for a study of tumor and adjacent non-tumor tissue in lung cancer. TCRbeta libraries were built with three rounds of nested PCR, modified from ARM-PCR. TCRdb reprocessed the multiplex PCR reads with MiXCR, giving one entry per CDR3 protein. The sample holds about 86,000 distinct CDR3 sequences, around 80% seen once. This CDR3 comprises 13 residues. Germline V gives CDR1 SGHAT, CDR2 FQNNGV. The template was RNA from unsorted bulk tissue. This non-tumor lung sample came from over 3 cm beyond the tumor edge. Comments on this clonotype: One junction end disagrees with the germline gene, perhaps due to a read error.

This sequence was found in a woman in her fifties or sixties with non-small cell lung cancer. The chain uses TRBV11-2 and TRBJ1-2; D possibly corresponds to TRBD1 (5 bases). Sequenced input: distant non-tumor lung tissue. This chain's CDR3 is CASSLDMGDGHTF. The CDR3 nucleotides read TGTGCCAGTAGCTTAGACATGGGGGATGGCCACACCTTC.